This T cell receptor beta chain came from a study of naive and memory T cell subsets. Broader study findings: Possibly reflecting memory cells re-expressing CD45RA, a few larger clonotypes occurred in naive repertoires, especially CD8. In naive cells, over 85% of TCR sequences were seen only once.

CDR3 length: 11 residues. Germline V gene sequence: CDR1 MDHEN, CDR2 SYDVKM. V was pared by 7 bases and J by 3 bases, with 7 bases between. Alpha and beta libraries were amplified separately from the second PCR onward. The beta constant-region primer was an equimolar mix of two oligonucleotides covering TRBC1 and TRBC2. Nested alpha and beta constant-region primers with the SP2 primer drove four PCR rounds on ligated cDNA. TCRdb re-analysed the UMI-ligation and nested PCR reads in MiXCR, keeping a single row per CDR3 protein. The table lists 150,000 or so distinct CDR3 sequences, approximately 22% of them singletons. As for this clonotype: Its specificity is not known. A much larger clonotype is one base distant, so this may be a read error.

This chain links TRBV28 with TRBJ2-7; D uncertain. Material for sequencing was naive CD4+ T cells from blood. The TCR comes from a human donor in good health. The CDR3 loop is CASTLGYEQYF. For the CDR3, the DNA is TGTGCCAGCACCCTGGGCTACGAGCAGTACTTC.